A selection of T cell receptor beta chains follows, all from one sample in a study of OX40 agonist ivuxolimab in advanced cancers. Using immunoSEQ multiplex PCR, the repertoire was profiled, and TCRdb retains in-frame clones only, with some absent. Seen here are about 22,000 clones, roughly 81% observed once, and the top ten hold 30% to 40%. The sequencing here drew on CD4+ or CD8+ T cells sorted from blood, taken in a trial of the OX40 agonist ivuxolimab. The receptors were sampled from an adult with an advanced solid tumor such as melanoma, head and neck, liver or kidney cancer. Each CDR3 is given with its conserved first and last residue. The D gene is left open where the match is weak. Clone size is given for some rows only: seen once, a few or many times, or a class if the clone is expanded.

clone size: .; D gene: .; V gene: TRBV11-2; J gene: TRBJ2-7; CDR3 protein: CASSLALAYEQYF; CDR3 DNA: TGTGCCAGCAGCTTAGCGCTAGCCTACGAGCAGTACTTC
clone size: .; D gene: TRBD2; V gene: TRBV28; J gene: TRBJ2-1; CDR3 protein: CASTALADSYSEQFF; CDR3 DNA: TGTGCCAGCACCGCACTAGCGGACTCGTATAGTGAGCAGTTCTTC
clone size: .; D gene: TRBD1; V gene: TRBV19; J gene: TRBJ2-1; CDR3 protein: CASSMGTDPYNEQFF; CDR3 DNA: TGTGCCAGTAGTATGGGGACAGATCCGTACAATGAGCAGTTCTTC
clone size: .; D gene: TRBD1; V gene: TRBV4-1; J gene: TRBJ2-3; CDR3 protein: CASSPGTGPYTQYF; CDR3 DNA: TGCGCCAGCAGCCCCGGGACAGGGCCGTATACGCAGTATTTT
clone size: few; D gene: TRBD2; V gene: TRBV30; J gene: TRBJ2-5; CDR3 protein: CAWRSGTSGRTETQYF; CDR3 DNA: TGTGCCTGGAGGTCGGGGACTAGCGGGAGAACAGAGACCCAGTACTTC
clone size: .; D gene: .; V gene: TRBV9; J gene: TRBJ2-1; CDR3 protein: CASSVYGKGSYNEQFF; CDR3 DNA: TGTGCCAGCAGCGTATACGGGAAGGGATCCTACAATGAGCAGTTCTTC
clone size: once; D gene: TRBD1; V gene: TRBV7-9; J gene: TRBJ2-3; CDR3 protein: CASSYEGATDTQYF; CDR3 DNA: TGTGCCAGCAGCTATGAGGGGGCCACAGATACGCAGTATTTT
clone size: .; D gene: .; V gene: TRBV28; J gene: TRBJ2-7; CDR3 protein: CASSFGDISYEQYF; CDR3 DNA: TGTGCCAGCAGTTTCGGGGATATCTCCTACGAGCAGTACTTC
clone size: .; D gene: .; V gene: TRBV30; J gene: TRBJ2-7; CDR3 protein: CAWRGGAPAGEQYF; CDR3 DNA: TGTGCCTGGAGGGGTGGGGCCCCCGCGGGGGAGCAGTACTTC
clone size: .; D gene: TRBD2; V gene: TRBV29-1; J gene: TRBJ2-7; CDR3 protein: CSVQNGTSGYYEQYF; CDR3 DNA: TGCAGCGTTCAAAACGGGACTAGCGGTTATTACGAGCAGTACTTC
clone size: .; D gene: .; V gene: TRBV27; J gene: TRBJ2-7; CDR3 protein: CASSFDSTYEQYF; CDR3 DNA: TGTGCCAGCAGTTTTGACAGTACCTACGAGCAGTACTTC
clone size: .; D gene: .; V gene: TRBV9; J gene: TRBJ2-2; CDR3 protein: CASSVGGQRELFF; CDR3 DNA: TGTGCCAGCAGCGTAGGCGGACAACGGGAGCTGTTTTTT
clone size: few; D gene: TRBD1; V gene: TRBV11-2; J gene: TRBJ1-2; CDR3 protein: CASSHGQGAGGYTF; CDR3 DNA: TGTGCCAGCAGCCATGGACAGGGGGCTGGCGGCTACACCTTC
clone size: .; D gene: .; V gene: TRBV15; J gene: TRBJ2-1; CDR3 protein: CATSKAFEQFF; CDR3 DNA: TGTGCCACCAGCAAGGCTTTTGAGCAGTTCTTC
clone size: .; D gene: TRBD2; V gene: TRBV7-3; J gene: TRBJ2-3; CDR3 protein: CASSWGLRLDDTQYF; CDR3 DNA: TGTGCCAGCAGCTGGGGACTACGACTCGATGATACGCAGTATTTT
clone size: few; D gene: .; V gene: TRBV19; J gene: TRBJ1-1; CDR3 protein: CASSIRERGTTEAFF; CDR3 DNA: TGTGCCAGTAGTATACGGGAGAGGGGTACCACTGAAGCTTTCTTT
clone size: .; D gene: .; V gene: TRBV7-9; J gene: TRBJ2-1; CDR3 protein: CASSLSYNEQFF; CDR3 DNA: TGTGCCAGCAGCCTCTCGTACAATGAGCAGTTCTTC
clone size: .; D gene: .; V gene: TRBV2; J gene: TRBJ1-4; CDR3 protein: CATTGTTATNEKLFF; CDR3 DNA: TGTGCCACCACCGGGACAACAGCAACTAATGAAAAACTGTTTTTT
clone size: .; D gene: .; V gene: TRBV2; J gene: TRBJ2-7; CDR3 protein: CASSEGRRDHEQYF; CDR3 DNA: TGTGCCAGCAGTGAAGGGCGAAGGGACCACGAGCAGTACTTC
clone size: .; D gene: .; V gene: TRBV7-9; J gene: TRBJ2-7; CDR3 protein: CASSPTGHRSYEQYF; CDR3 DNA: TGTGCCAGCAGCCCCACGGGACATCGCTCCTACGAGCAGTACTTC
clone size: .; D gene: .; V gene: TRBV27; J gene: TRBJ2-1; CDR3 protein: CASSFTAANEQFF; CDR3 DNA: TGTGCCAGCAGTTTTACGGCAGCCAATGAGCAGTTCTTC
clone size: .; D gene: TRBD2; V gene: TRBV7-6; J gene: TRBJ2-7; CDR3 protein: CASSPNSGGGYEQYF; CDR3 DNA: TGTGCCAGCAGCCCGAATAGCGGGGGAGGCTACGAGCAGTACTTC
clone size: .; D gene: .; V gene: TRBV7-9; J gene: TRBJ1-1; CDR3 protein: CASSRGVTEAFF; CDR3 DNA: TGTGCCAGCAGCCGCGGGGTTACTGAAGCTTTCTTT
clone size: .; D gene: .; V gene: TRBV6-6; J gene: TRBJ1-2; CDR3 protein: CASTSQGIANYGYTF; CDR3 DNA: TGTGCCAGCACCTCCCAGGGGATAGCTAACTATGGCTACACCTTC
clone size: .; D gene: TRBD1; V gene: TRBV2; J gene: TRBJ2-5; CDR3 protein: CASSEGQGSYQETQYF; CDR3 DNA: TGTGCCAGCAGTGAAGGACAGGGATCGTACCAAGAGACCCAGTACTTC
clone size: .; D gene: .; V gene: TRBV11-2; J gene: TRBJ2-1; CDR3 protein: CASSLGRLNEQFF; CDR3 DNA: TGTGCCAGCAGCTTAGGGCGCCTTAATGAGCAGTTCTTC
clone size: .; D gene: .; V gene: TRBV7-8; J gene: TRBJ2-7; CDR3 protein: CASSDGPGYEQYF; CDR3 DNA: TGTGCCAGCAGCGACGGACCCGGCTACGAGCAGTACTTC
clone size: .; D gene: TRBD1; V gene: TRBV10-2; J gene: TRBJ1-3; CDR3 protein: CASTEGTGTGNTIYF; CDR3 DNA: TGCGCCAGCACTGAGGGGACAGGGACGGGAAACACCATATATTTT